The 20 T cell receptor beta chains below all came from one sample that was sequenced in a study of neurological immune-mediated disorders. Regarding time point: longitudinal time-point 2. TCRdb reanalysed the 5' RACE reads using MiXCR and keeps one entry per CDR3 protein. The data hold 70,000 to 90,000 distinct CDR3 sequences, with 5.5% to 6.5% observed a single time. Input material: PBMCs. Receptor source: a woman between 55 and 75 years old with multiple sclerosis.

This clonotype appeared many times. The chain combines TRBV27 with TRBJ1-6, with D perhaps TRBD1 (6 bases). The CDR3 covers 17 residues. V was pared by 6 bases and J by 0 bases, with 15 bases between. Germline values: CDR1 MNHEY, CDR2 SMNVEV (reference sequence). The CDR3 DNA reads TGTGCCAGCAGGGGGAGAACAGGGCCCTCCTATAATTCACCCCTCCACTTT. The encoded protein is CASRGRTGPSYNSPLHF.

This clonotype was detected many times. CDR3 sequence: CALRASSANTEAFF. DNA of the CDR3: TGTGCCTTACGGGCCAGTTCGGCGAACACTGAAGCTTTCTTT. The chain links TRBV12-3 or TRBV12-4 to TRBJ1-1; unclear D gene. V lost 11 bases to trimming and J lost 1 base, with 17 bases between them. The CDR3 runs 14 residues.

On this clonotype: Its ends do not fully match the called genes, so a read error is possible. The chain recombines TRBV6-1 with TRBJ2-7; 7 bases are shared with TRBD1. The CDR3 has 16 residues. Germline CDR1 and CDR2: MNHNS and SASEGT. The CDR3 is CASRPTQGTATYERYF. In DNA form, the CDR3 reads TGTGCCAGCAGACCGACACAGGGGACGGCTACCTACGAGCGGTACTTC.

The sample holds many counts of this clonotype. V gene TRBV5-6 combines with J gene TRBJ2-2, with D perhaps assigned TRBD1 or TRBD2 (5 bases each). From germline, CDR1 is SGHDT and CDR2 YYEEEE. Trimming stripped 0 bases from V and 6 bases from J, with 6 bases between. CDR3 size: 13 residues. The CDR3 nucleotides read TGTGCCAGCAGCTTGGCGGGGCCCGGGGAGCTGTTTTTT. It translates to CASSLAGPGELFF.

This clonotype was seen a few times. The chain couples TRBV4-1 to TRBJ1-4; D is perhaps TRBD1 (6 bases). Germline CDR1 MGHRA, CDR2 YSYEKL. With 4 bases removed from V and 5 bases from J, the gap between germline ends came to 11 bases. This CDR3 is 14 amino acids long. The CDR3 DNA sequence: TGCGCCAGCAGCCTCGGGACACAGAATGAAAAACTGTTTTTT. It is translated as CASSLGTQNEKLFF.

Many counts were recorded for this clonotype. The CDR3 sequence is CSANNRGGLYGYTF. The CDR3 nucleotides are TGCAGTGCTAACAACAGGGGCGGGTTGTATGGCTACACCTTC. The rearrangement links TRBV20-1 to TRBJ1-2; 7 bases line up with TRBD1. After removal of 4 bases from V and 5 bases from J, the junction contained 10 bases not matched to a gene. This CDR3 is 14 amino acids long. CDR1 is DFQATT and CDR2 is SNEGSKA in the germline V gene (reference sequence).

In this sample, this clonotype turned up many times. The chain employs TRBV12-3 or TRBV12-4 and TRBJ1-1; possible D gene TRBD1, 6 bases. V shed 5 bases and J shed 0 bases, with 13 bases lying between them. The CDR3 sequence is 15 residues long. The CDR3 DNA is TGTGCCAGCAGTCCCCGGACAGTCATGAACACTGAAGCTTTCTTT. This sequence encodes CASSPRTVMNTEAFF.

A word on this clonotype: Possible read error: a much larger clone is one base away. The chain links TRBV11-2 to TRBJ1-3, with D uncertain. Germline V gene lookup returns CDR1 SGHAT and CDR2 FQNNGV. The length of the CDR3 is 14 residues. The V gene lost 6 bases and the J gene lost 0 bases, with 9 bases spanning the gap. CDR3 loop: CASSWSYSGNTIYF. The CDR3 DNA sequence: TGTGCCAGCAGTTGGTCGTACTCTGGAAACACCATATATTTT.

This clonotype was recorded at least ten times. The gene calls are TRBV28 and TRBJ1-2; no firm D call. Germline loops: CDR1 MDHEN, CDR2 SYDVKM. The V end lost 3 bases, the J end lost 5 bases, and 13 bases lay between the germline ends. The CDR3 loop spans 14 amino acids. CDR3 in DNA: TGTGCCAGCAGTTTGGGAGACAAGAATTATGGCTACACCTTC. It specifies CASSLGDKNYGYTF.

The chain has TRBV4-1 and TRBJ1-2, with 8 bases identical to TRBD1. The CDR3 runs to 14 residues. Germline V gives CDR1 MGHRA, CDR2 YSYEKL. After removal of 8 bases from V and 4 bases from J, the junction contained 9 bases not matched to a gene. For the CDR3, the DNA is TGCGCCAGCCAAGCTGGACAGGGTCTCTATGGCTACACCTTC. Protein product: CASQAGQGLYGYTF.

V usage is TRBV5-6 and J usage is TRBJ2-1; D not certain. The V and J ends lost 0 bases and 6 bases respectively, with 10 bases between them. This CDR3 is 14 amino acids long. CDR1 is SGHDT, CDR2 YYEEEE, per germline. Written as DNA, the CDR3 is TGTGCCAGCAGCTTGGCTAGTCCAATCAATGAGCAGTTCTTC. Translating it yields CASSLASPINEQFF.

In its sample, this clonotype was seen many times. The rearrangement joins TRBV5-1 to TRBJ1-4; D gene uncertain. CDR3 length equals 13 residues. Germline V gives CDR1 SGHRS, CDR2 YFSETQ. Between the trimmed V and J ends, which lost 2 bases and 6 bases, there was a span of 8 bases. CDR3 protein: CASSLWRDEKLFF. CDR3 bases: TGCGCCAGCAGCTTATGGAGAGATGAAAAACTGTTTTTT.

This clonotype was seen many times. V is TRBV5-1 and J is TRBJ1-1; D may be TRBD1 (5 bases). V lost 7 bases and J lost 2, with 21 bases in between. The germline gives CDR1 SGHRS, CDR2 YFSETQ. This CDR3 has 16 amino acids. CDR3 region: CASRTGAPGVNTEAFF. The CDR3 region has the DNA TGCGCCAGCCGGACTGGGGCACCGGGGGTTAACACTGAAGCTTTCTTT.

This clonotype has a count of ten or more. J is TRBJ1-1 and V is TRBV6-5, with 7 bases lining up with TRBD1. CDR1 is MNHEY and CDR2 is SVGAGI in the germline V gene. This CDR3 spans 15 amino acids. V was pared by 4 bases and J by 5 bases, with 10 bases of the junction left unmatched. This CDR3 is CASSSTDRAWTEAFF. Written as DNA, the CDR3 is TGTGCCAGCAGTTCCACAGACAGGGCGTGGACTGAAGCTTTCTTT.

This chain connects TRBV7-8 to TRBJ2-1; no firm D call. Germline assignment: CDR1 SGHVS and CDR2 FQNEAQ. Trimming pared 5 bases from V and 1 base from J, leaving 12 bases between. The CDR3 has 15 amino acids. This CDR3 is CASSHYRYSYNEQFF. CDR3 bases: TGTGCCAGCAGCCACTACCGGTATTCCTACAATGAGCAGTTCTTC.

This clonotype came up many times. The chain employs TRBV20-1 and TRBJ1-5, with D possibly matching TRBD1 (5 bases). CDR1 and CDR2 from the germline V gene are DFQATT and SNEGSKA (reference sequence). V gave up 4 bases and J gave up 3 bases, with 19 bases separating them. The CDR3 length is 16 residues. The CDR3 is CSATLQVGGYNQPQHF. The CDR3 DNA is TGCAGTGCTACACTACAGGTGGGGGGTTACAATCAGCCCCAGCATTTT.

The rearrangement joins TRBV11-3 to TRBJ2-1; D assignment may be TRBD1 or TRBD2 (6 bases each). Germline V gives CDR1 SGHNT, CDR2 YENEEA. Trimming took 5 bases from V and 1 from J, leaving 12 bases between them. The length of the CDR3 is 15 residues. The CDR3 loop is CASSAGGKSYNEQFF. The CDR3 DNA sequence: TGTGCCAGCAGCGCCGGGGGCAAGTCCTACAATGAGCAGTTCTTC. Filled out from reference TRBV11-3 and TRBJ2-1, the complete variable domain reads EAGVVQSPRYKIIEKKQPVAFWCNPISGHNTLYWYLQNLGQGPELLIRYENEEAVDDSQLPKDRFSAERLKGVDSTLKIQPAELGDSAVYLCASSAGGKSYNEQFFGPGTRLTVL.

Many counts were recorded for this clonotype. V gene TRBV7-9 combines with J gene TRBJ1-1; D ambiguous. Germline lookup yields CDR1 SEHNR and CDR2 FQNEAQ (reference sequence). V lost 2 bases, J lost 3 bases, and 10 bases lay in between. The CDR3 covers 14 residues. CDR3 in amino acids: CASSLTSGHTEAFF. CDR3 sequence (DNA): TGTGCCAGCAGCTTAACCTCGGGCCACACTGAAGCTTTCTTT.

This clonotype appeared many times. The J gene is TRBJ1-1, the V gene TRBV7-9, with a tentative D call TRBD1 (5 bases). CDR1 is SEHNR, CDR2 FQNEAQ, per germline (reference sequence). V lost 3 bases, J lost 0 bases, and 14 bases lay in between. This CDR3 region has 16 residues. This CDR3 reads CASSFWQGVVNTEAFF. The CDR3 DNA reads TGTGCCAGCAGCTTTTGGCAGGGTGTGGTGAACACTGAAGCTTTCTTT. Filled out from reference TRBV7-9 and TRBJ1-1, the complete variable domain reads DTGVSQNPRHKITKRGQNVTFRCDPISEHNRLYWYRQTLGQGPEFLTYFQNEAQLEKSRLLSDRFSAERPKGSFSTLEIQRTEQGDSAMYLCASSFWQGVVNTEAFFGQGTRLTVV.

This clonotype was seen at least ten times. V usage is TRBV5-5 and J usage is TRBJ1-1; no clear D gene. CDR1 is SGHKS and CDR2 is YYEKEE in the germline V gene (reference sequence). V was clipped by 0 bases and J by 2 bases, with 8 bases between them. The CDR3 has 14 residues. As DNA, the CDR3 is TGTGCCAGCAGCTTGGGGGCAGGCAACACTGAAGCTTTCTTT. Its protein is CASSLGAGNTEAFF.